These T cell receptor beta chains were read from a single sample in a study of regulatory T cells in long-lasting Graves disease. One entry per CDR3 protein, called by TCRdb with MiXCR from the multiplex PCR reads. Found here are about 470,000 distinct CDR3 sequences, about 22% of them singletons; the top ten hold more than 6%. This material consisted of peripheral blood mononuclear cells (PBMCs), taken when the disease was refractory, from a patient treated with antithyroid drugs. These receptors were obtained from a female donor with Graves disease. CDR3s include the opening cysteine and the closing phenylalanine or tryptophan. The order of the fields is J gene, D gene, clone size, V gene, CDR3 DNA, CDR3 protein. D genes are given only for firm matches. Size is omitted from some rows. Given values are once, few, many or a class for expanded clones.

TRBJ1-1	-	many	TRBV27	TGTGCCAGCAGTTTATCGGAGTGGGGGAACACTGAAGCTTTCTTT	CASSLSEWGNTEAFF
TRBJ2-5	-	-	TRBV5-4	TGTGCCAGCAGCCGTACCTGGCAGGGCCATCAGTACCAAGAGACCCAGTACTTC	CASSRTWQGHQYQETQYF
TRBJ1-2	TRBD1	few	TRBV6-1	TGTGCCAGCAGAACCAACAGGGGCGGAGGCTACACCTTC	CASRTNRGGGYTF
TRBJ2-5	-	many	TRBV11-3	TGTGCCAGCAGCTTAGTTGACGAGCAAGAGACCCAGTACTTC	CASSLVDEQETQYF
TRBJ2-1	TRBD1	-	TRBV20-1	TGCAGTGCTAGAGGTTTCAGGGGGCCCGGGGACCTCTACAATGAGCAGTTCTTC	CSARGFRGPGDLYNEQFF
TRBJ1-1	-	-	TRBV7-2	TGTGCCAGCAGCTTCCCCGCGGGGACGTTGAACACTGAAGCTTTCTTT	CASSFPAGTLNTEAFF
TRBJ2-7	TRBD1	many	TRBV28	TGTGCCAGCAGTTCCTCCGGGACAGGGAAAGAGCAGTACTTC	CASSSSGTGKEQYF
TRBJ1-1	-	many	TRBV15	TGTGCCACCAGCAAATGGGCGAACACTGAAGCTTTCTTT	CATSKWANTEAFF
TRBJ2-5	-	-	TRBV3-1	TGTGCCAGCAGCCAAGATTGGGGGGCAGAGACCCAGTACTTC	CASSQDWGAETQYF
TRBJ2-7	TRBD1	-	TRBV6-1	TGTGCCAGCAGCCATGAGGGACAGGGTTACTACGAGCAGTACTTC	CASSHEGQGYYEQYF
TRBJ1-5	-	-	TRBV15	TGTGCCACCAGCAGAGATTCGGTACCCAATCAGCCCCAGCATTTT	CATSRDSVPNQPQHF